The 17 T cell receptor beta chains below come from one sample, sequenced in a study of shared clonotypes between healthy human individuals (TCRdb year 2020). The library relied on the immunoSEQ multiplex PCR assay. The table comes from immuneACCESS by way of TCRdb, which keeps in-frame sequences with V and J called. Part of the clones is missing from these tables; in studies checked, under half for an unresolved V gene and the rest for unknown reasons. In all, the sample holds 2.5 million or so clones, and more than 80% of those were seen once. The ten largest clonotypes hold around 0.15% of the sample. Material: naive CD4+ T cells sorted from blood. The sample's cell subset or site label, decoded: CD45RA+ positively selected. All receptors derive from a man aged 18 to 30 in good health.

To note about this clone: Other DNA sequences in this specimen translate into the identical CDR3. This sequence joins TRBV25-1 and TRBJ1-1; D gene uncertain. The V end was cut by 6 bases, the J end by 0 bases, with 5 bases between. This CDR3 comprises 12 residues. Germline V lookup: CDR1 MGHDK, CDR2 SYGVNS. CDR3 in DNA: TGTGCCAGCAGCCGGGTGAACACTGAAGCTTTCTTT. Translated: CASSRVNTEAFF. Combining the CDR3 with reference TRBV25-1 and TRBJ1-1 gives the whole variable domain EADIYQTPRYLVIGTGKKITLECSQTMGHDKMYWYQQDPGMELHLIHYSYGVNSTEKGDLSSESTVSRIRTEHFPLTLESARPSHTSQYLCASSRVNTEAFFGQGTRLTVV.

The CDR3 DNA sequence: TGCGCCAGCAGCCACGACAGGGGCAATCAGCCCCAGCATTTT. Translating gives CASSHDRGNQPQHF. V is TRBV4-1 and J is TRBJ1-5, with TRBD1 identical over 7 bases. The CDR3 length is 14 residues. The V segment lost 3 bases and the J segment 2 bases; nucleotides outside the gene matches: 1. Germline V gene lookup returns CDR1 MGHRA and CDR2 YSYEKL.

This chain uses TRBV5-1 with TRBJ2-5; TRBD2 agrees at 8 bases. The CDR3 totals 15 residues. Trimming removed 4 bases from V and 0 bases from J; junction bases left unmatched: 5. Germline values: CDR1 SGHRS, CDR2 YFSETQ. In DNA, the CDR3 is TGCGCCAGCAGCGAACGGGGGGGTAACCAAGAGACCCAGTACTTC. Its protein product is CASSERGGNQETQYF.

CDR3 sequence: CAWGGLQGRSPLHF. The CDR3 nucleotides are TGTGCCTGGGGGGGCCTACAGGGGCGTTCACCCCTCCACTTT. V and J are TRBV30 and TRBJ1-6, with TRBD1 matching 7 bases. Trimming at V came to 5 bases and at J to 9 bases, leaving 10 bases not matched to a gene. The CDR3 consists of 14 residues. CDR1 and CDR2 from the germline V gene are GTSNPN and SVGIG (reference sequence).

The chain couples TRBV6-1 to TRBJ1-1; D remains ambiguous. There are 12 residues in the CDR3. Trimming shortened V by 6 bases and J by 8 bases, and 13 bases separated the two germline ends. Germline V CDR1 and CDR2: MNHNS, SASEGT. The CDR3 bases are TGTGCCAGCAGCTCCGCACACGCCGAAGCTTTCTTT. Translated: CASSSAHAEAFF.

CDR3 sequence (DNA): TGTGCCAGCAGTGAGGGGGTTAGGGCCGTTGGGCAGTACTTC. Translation gives CASSEGVRAVGQYF. V usage is TRBV6-1 and J usage is TRBJ2-7; D is tentatively TRBD1 or TRBD2 (5 bases each). The CDR3 is 14 residues long. V gave up 3 bases and J gave up 9 bases, with 18 bases separating them. Per germline, CDR1 MNHNS and CDR2 SASEGT.

The genes are TRBV9 and TRBJ2-7; 12 bases line up with TRBD1. J gave up 3 bases and V 4 bases, and 5 bases lay outside the gene matches. This CDR3 has 15 residues. Germline-derived CDR1 and CDR2 are SGDLS and YYNGEE. In nucleotides, the CDR3 is TGTGCCAGCAGCTCCGGGACAGGGGGCGTCTACGAGCAGTACTTC. Translated: CASSSGTGGVYEQYF.

About this clone: The junction differs from germline at one of its ends, possibly a read error. Other DNA sequences of this sample code for an identical CDR3. The chain carries TRBV7-9 and TRBJ1-1; 9 nucleotides agree with TRBD1. Germline CDR1 is SEHNR and CDR2 is FQNEAQ (reference sequence). The CDR3 has 14 residues. This chain's CDR3 is CASSSTGGETEAFF. For the CDR3, the DNA is TGTGCCAGCAGCTCCACAGGGGGCGAAACTGAGGCTTTCTTT.

Points on this clone: This same CDR3 is encoded by further DNA sequences in the sample. The V gene is TRBV28, the J gene TRBJ2-2; possible D gene TRBD1, 6 bases. The CDR3 is made up of 15 amino acids. Trimming shortened V by 1 base and J by 0 bases, and 6 bases separated the two germline ends. Germline V gene sequence: CDR1 MDHEN, CDR2 SYDVKM. CDR3 bases: TGTGCCAGCAGTTTATCAGGGGCGAACACCGGGGAGCTGTTTTTT. Translated: CASSLSGANTGELFF.

The chain joins TRBV5-4 to TRBJ1-6, with TRBD1 identical over 7 bases. The V and J ends lost 3 bases and 6 bases, in that order; junction bases with no gene match: 9. CDR3 length: 16 amino acids. Germline-derived CDR1 and CDR2 are SGHNT and YYREEE (reference sequence). The CDR3 DNA is TGTGCCAGCAGCTCCGTCCCGGGACAGTCTAATTCACCCCTCCACTTT. Translation gives CASSSVPGQSNSPLHF. Filled out from reference TRBV5-4 and TRBJ1-6, the complete variable domain reads ETGVTQSPTHLIKTRGQQVTLRCSSQSGHNTVSWYQQALGQGPQFIFQYYREEENGRGNFPPRFSGLQFPNYSSELNVNALELDDSALYLCASSSVPGQSNSPLHFGNGTRLTVT.

The chain uses TRBV6-6 and TRBJ2-7; TRBD2 aligns across 8 bases. CDR1 MNHNY and CDR2 SVGAGI come from the germline V gene (reference sequence). Losses at the gene ends were 7 bases for V and 5 bases for J; bases not matched to a gene: 4. There are 12 residues in the CDR3. The CDR3 protein is CASTPGGHEQYF. The CDR3 nucleotides are TGTGCCAGCACCCCGGGGGGGCACGAGCAGTACTTC.

Comment on this clone: Other DNA sequences within the sample encode an identical CDR3. The chain uses TRBV5-6 and TRBJ1-2; D is perhaps TRBD1 (5 bases). CDR3 length equals 14 residues. Trimming removed 0 bases from V and 3 bases from J, with 9 bases in between. CDR1 SGHDT and CDR2 YYEEEE come from the germline V gene. The DNA for the CDR3 is TGTGCCAGCAGCTTGGGGCAGGGTCACTATGGCTACACCTTC. This codes for CASSLGQGHYGYTF.

The V gene is TRBV11-2, the J gene TRBJ2-5; 12 bases map to TRBD2. CDR3 length: 16 residues. Germline V gives CDR1 SGHAT, CDR2 FQNNGV. V shed 5 bases, J shed 5 bases, and the junction held 9 bases outside the gene matches. The chain's CDR3 is CASSPILAGGRETQYF. The DNA for the CDR3 is TGTGCCAGCAGCCCAATCCTAGCGGGGGGGCGGGAGACCCAGTACTTC.

A word on this clone: In the same sample, other DNA sequences code for this CDR3. This sequence joins TRBV6-5 and TRBJ2-1; the match to TRBD2 covers 12 bases. The CDR3 has 15 amino acids. Per the germline V gene, CDR1 is MNHEY and CDR2 is SVGAGI. V lost 4 bases to trimming and J lost 4 bases; unmatched junction nucleotides: 2. CDR3 protein: CASSLTSGSYNEQFF. As DNA, the CDR3 is TGTGCCAGCAGTTTGACTAGCGGGAGTTACAATGAGCAGTTCTTC.

Comment on this clone: One end of the junction varies from germline; a read error may be responsible. The sample has other DNA sequences that encode this CDR3 too. The gene calls are TRBV7-2 and TRBJ2-5, with D unclear. The CDR3 length is 12 residues. Germline lookup yields CDR1 SGHTA and CDR2 FQGNSA. The CDR3 sequence is CASSLALETQYF. CDR3 sequence (DNA): TGTGCCAGCAGTTTAGCCCTGGAGACCCAGTACTTC.

Concerning this clone itself: One junction end does not reproduce the germline sequence, and a read error may be involved. The rearrangement uses TRBV10-1 and TRBJ2-2, with D unresolved. Germline V gene lookup returns CDR1 WNHNN and CDR2 SYGVQD (reference sequence). This CDR3 has 13 residues. This chain's CDR3 is CASNERNTGELFF. CDR3 DNA: TGCGCCAGCAATGAGAGGAACACCGGGGAGCTGTTTTTT.

J is TRBJ1-1 and V is TRBV11-2, with no clear D. Germline V gene lookup returns CDR1 SGHAT and CDR2 FQNNGV. The CDR3 runs to 14 residues. V gave up 5 bases and J gave up 2 bases, with 12 bases separating them. This chain's CDR3 is CASSLPTVNTEAFF. The CDR3 DNA sequence: TGTGCCAGCAGCCTTCCGACGGTAAACACTGAAGCTTTCTTT.